This entry lists 29 T cell receptor beta chains sequenced from one sample in a study of cytomegalovirus exposure and HLA in healthy donors. With 60 Vbeta and 13 Jbeta primers, the PCR was carried out. TCRdb keeps only in-frame clones here, not all; method: immunoSEQ multiplex PCR. Of about 110,000 clones in the sample, 81% were seen once. Sequencing was done on a sample of PBMCs. The receptors were gathered from a man aged 30 to 45 in good health and CMV-seronegative.

The chain uses TRBV11-2 and TRBJ2-7; D not resolved. The CDR3 covers 14 residues. V was clipped by 0 bases and J by 7 bases, with 13 bases between them. Germline CDR1 is SGHAT and CDR2 is FQNNGV. The CDR3 spells CASSLDTPPLEQYF. CDR3 in DNA: TGTGCCAGCAGCTTAGATACCCCTCCGCTAGAGCAGTACTTC.

The chain couples TRBV6-1 to TRBJ2-1; the match to TRBD2 covers 10 bases. In germline, CDR1 is MNHNS, CDR2 SASEGT. This CDR3 is built from 15 residues. V trimming: 4 bases; J trimming: 2 bases; junction bases outside the gene matches: 2. The CDR3 sequence is CASSAGTSAYNEQFF. The CDR3 DNA follows: TGTGCCAGCAGTGCCGGGACTAGCGCCTACAATGAGCAGTTCTTC.

The rearrangement joins TRBV9 to TRBJ1-6, with D perhaps TRBD1 (6 bases). Trimming took 5 bases from V and 5 from J, leaving 14 bases between them. The germline CDR1 and CDR2 sequences are SGDLS and YYNGEE. CDR3 size: 15 residues. The CDR3 DNA sequence: TGTGCCAGCAGGACAACAGGGCCAAATAATTCACCCCTCCACTTT. Amino acid sequence: CASRTTGPNNSPLHF.

The rearrangement links TRBV7-8 to TRBJ2-3; no clear D. The V gene lost 2 bases and the J gene lost 2 bases, with 8 bases spanning the gap. From germline, CDR1 is SGHVS and CDR2 FQNEAQ. This CDR3 spans 14 amino acids. This CDR3 reads CASSLNLNTDTQYF. The CDR3 DNA reads as TGTGCCAGCAGCTTAAATCTTAACACAGATACGCAGTATTTT.

This clone was seen a handful of times. Here the CDR3 reads CASSLFGIVQPQHF. The CDR3 region has the DNA TGTGCCAGCAGCTTGTTCGGGATTGTTCAGCCCCAGCATTTT. The chain is built from TRBV5-6 and TRBJ1-5; D is unclear. The CDR3 consists of 14 residues. In germline, CDR1 is SGHDT, CDR2 YYEEEE. V was cut by 1 base and J by 6 bases, with 11 bases left in between.

The chain carries TRBV21-1 and TRBJ2-7; the table's D call TRBD2 went unverified against the DNA. TRBV21-1 is shown as a pseudogene. The CDR3 runs to 14 residues. The CDR3 region is CASSNPEDSHEQYF. In nucleotides, the CDR3 is TGTGCCAGCAGCAATCCAGAGGACTCACACGAGCAGTACTTC.

The V call is TRBV5-1, the J call TRBJ1-3; the match to TRBD1 covers 11 bases. This CDR3 contains 14 residues. V shed 3 bases, J shed 12 bases, and the junction held 8 bases outside the gene matches. Per the germline V gene, CDR1 is SGHRS and CDR2 is YFSETQ. In DNA form, the CDR3 reads TGCGCCAGCAGCTCGGACAGGGGGCCAAGAGGCATATATTTT. Its protein product is CASSSDRGPRGIYF. Using reference TRBV5-1 and TRBJ1-3 for the parts outside the CDR3, the full variable domain is KAGVTQTPRYLIKTRGQQVTLSCSPISGHRSVSWYQQTPGQGLQFLFEYFSETQRNKGNFPGRFSGRQFSNSRSEMNVSTLELGDSALYLCASSSDRGPRGIYFGEGSWLTVV.

The chain carries TRBV5-1 and TRBJ2-5, with 8 positions matching TRBD2. CDR1 is SGHRS and CDR2 is YFSETQ in the germline V gene. V gave up 2 bases and J gave up 8 bases; unmatched junction bases: 11. This CDR3 comprises 15 residues. The CDR3 is CASSFGAGEVDTQYF. CDR3 DNA: TGCGCCAGCAGCTTCGGAGCGGGGGAGGTAGATACCCAGTACTTC.

The chain links TRBV27 to TRBJ2-3; D might be TRBD1 (5 bases). The germline CDR1 and CDR2 sequences are MNHEY and SMNVEV (reference sequence). V shed 6 bases and J shed 7 bases, with 14 bases lying between them. The CDR3 length is 13 residues. The CDR3 is CASRQFGQNTQYF. In nucleotides, the CDR3 is TGTGCCAGCAGACAATTCGGACAAAATACGCAGTATTTT.

This sequence joins TRBV5-1 and TRBJ2-7; D gene uncertain. Germline V lookup: CDR1 SGHRS, CDR2 YFSETQ. V lost 3 bases to trimming and J lost 2 bases, with 6 bases between them. CDR3 size: 12 residues. The CDR3, as DNA: TGCGCCAGCAGCTCCACTACCTACGAGCAGTACTTC. Translating gives CASSSTTYEQYF.

The V and J genes are TRBV5-6 and TRBJ1-1, with 7 bases that match TRBD1. The CDR3 is made up of 12 amino acids. The germline CDR1 and CDR2 sequences are SGHDT and YYEEEE. The V gene end was trimmed by 1 base and the J gene end by 8 bases; junction bases not matched to a gene: 2. CDR3 coding DNA: TGTGCCAGCAGCTTGCCGGGACAGGAAGCTTTCTTT. Translation gives CASSLPGQEAFF.

This sequence joins TRBV5-6 and TRBJ2-2; possible D gene TRBD1, 6 bases. CDR1 is SGHDT and CDR2 is YYEEEE in the germline V gene. The CDR3 is 14 residues long. The V and J ends lost 2 bases and 6 bases respectively, with 11 bases between them. CDR3 nucleotide sequence: TGTGCCAGCAGCTTAATCGGGACACCCGGGGAGCTGTTTTTT. This sequence encodes CASSLIGTPGELFF.

This chain links TRBV7-8 with TRBJ1-1; D gene uncertain. This CDR3 has 14 residues. V dropped 2 bases and J dropped 0 bases, with 7 bases sitting between them. Germline CDR1 is SGHVS and CDR2 is FQNEAQ. CDR3 in DNA: TGTGCCAGCAGCTTAAGAGGGATGAACACTGAAGCTTTCTTT. This translates into CASSLRGMNTEAFF.

This clone was seen a handful of times. The rearrangement links TRBV19 to TRBJ2-6; D is uncertain. The CDR3 covers 15 residues. With 7 bases removed from V and 0 bases from J, the gap between germline ends came to 10 bases. Germline lookup yields CDR1 LNHDA and CDR2 SQIVND (reference sequence). The CDR3 DNA is TGTGCCAGTACCTCGGGTGGCTCTGGGGCCAACGTCCTGACTTTC. It specifies CASTSGGSGANVLTF.

This chain connects TRBV15 to TRBJ2-3, with a possible D match to TRBD2 (6 bases). Germline CDR1 and CDR2: LNHNV and YYDKDF (reference sequence). Between the trimmed V and J ends, which lost 2 bases and 15 bases, there was a span of 15 bases. The CDR3 contains 12 residues. CDR3 protein: CATSRPGLRGYF. CDR3 sequence (DNA): TGTGCCACCAGCAGACCGGGACTTAGGGGATATTTT.

In this sample, this clone turned up a few times. The chain carries TRBV4-1 and TRBJ1-1; 9 positions match TRBD1. V shed 4 bases, J shed 3 bases, and the junction held 6 bases outside the gene matches. The germline V gene encodes CDR1 MGHRA and CDR2 YSYEKL. The CDR3 sequence is 15 residues long. In DNA, the CDR3 is TGCGCCAGCAGCCGGACAGGGGCTGAGGACACTGAAGCTTTCTTT. Protein: CASSRTGAEDTEAFF.

V and J are TRBV9 and TRBJ2-7; TRBD1 matches at 10 bases. Germline V gives CDR1 SGDLS, CDR2 YYNGEE. This CDR3 contains 14 residues. Trimming took 4 bases from V and 2 from J; bases not matched to a gene: 3. For the CDR3, the DNA is TGTGCCAGCAGCCGGACAGGGGGAACCTACGAGCAGTACTTC. As protein: CASSRTGGTYEQYF.

The V and J genes are TRBV13 and TRBJ2-7, with a possible D match to TRBD2 (5 bases). With 3 bases removed from V and 2 bases from J, the gap between germline ends came to 8 bases. Per the germline V gene, CDR1 is PRHDT and CDR2 is FYEKMQ (reference sequence). The CDR3 loop spans 13 amino acids. CDR3 sequence reads: CASSLRVPYEQYF. The DNA for the CDR3 is TGTGCCAGCAGCTTGAGGGTACCCTACGAGCAGTACTTC.

The CDR3 region has the DNA TGTGCCAGCAGCCAAGCCACAGGGTGGGATCAGCCCCAGCATTTT. Translating gives CASSQATGWDQPQHF. The J gene is TRBJ1-5, the V gene TRBV4-2; D possibly corresponds to TRBD1 (6 bases). Germline values: CDR1 LGHNA, CDR2 YNFKEQ. The CDR3 runs to 15 residues. Trimming removed 1 base from V and 5 bases from J, with 12 bases in between.

The V and J genes are TRBV13 and TRBJ1-1; D is perhaps TRBD1 (5 bases). Trimming stripped 2 bases from V and 10 bases from J, with 17 bases between. The CDR3 consists of 14 residues. The germline CDR1 and CDR2 sequences are PRHDT and FYEKMQ (reference sequence). CDR3: CASSLLAGEVVAFF. CDR3 coding DNA: TGTGCCAGCAGCTTACTGGCGGGGGAGGTGGTAGCTTTCTTT.

This sequence joins TRBV18 and TRBJ2-5; 9 bases map to TRBD1. Germline CDR1 is KGHSH and CDR2 is LQKENI. The CDR3 spans 14 residues. V trimming: 3 bases; J trimming: 5 bases; junction bases outside the gene matches: 4. The CDR3 nucleotides are TGTGCCAGCTCACCTGGGGACAGGGTGGAGACCCAGTACTTC. This codes for CASSPGDRVETQYF.

The J gene is TRBJ2-5, the V gene TRBV5-1; D is unclear. V lost 0 bases to trimming and J lost 5 bases, with 8 bases between them. The CDR3 sequence is 13 residues long. The germline V gene encodes CDR1 SGHRS and CDR2 YFSETQ. As DNA, the CDR3 is TGCGCCAGCAGCTTGGGGCTTGTTGAGACCCAGTACTTC. This translates into CASSLGLVETQYF.

This clone appeared a single time. J is TRBJ2-7 and V is TRBV12-5, with D possibly TRBD2 on 5 matching bases. CDR3 length: 13 amino acids. The V gene's germline CDR1 is LGHNT and CDR2 FRNRAP. V lost 6 bases to trimming and J lost 0 bases, with 9 bases between them. The CDR3 DNA is TGTGCTAGTGGGGGAGAGTTCTCCTACGAGCAGTACTTC. Translated: CASGGEFSYEQYF.

The rearrangement joins TRBV10-2 to TRBJ2-7; D gene ambiguous. Per germline, CDR1 WSHSY and CDR2 SAAADI. With 5 bases removed from V and 1 base from J, the gap between germline ends came to 9 bases. The CDR3 has 13 residues. CDR3 residues: CASSFYGSYEQYF. CDR3 DNA sequence: TGCGCCAGCAGTTTTTACGGGTCCTACGAGCAGTACTTC.

The rearrangement links TRBV19 to TRBJ2-7; D remains unclear. The CDR3 loop spans 12 amino acids. Germline loops: CDR1 LNHDA, CDR2 SQIVND (reference sequence). Deletions cut 5 bases from V and 5 bases from J, with 10 bases between. Written as DNA, the CDR3 is TGTGCCAGTAGTTCAGGAATCGACGAGCAGTACTTC. It yields the protein CASSSGIDEQYF.

The CDR3 region is CSVAGSGYEQYF. CDR3 sequence (DNA): TGCAGCGTTGCGGGTAGCGGCTACGAGCAGTACTTC. The chain has TRBV29-1 and TRBJ2-7; perhaps TRBD2 as D (6 bases). The CDR3 is made up of 12 amino acids. V shed 4 bases and J shed 3 bases, with 10 bases lying between them. The germline CDR1 and CDR2 sequences are SQVTM and ANQGSEA.

V usage is TRBV28 and J usage is TRBJ2-2, with 9 bases identical to TRBD1. The germline gives CDR1 MDHEN, CDR2 SYDVKM. Trimming cost V 6 bases and J 1 base; bases outside gene matches: 9. This CDR3 spans 17 amino acids. The CDR3 DNA follows: TGTGCCAGCAGCACACGATGGGGACAGGGGAACACCGGGGAGCTGTTTTTT. The encoded protein is CASSTRWGQGNTGELFF. The entire variable domain, with the rest obtained from reference TRBV28 and TRBJ2-2, is as follows: DVKVTQSSRYLVKRTGEKVFLECVQDMDHENMFWYRQDPGLGLRLIYFSYDVKMKEKGDIPEGYSVSREKKERFSLILESASTNQTSMYLCASSTRWGQGNTGELFFGEGSRLTVL.

The chain has TRBV10-2 and TRBJ2-7; TRBD2 aligns across 8 bases. The V gene end was trimmed by 6 bases and the J gene end by 1 base; junction bases not matched to a gene: 2. The CDR3 loop spans 13 amino acids. Per germline, CDR1 WSHSY and CDR2 SAAADI. The CDR3 protein is CASRGLESYEQYF. The CDR3, as DNA: TGCGCCAGCAGGGGACTAGAATCCTACGAGCAGTACTTC.

This clone has a handful of counts. In DNA, the CDR3 is TGCGCCAGCAGCCACCTCCTCCGGGACAGAACCGATGAAGCTTTCTTT. Protein: CASSHLLRDRTDEAFF. The chain couples TRBV4-1 to TRBJ1-1; 7 bases line up with TRBD1. This CDR3 contains 16 residues. CDR1 is MGHRA, CDR2 YSYEKL, per germline. V lost 3 bases to trimming and J lost 7 bases; unmatched junction nucleotides: 14.